The entry below gives a single T cell receptor beta chain sequence along with its context. Its antigen remains unknown. The PCR used 60 Vbeta and 13 Jbeta primers. Profiling relied on immunoSEQ multiplex PCR, and the TCRdb table lists in-frame clones only, not all of them. The table includes about 130,000 clones, approximately 80% detected once. Per the germline V gene, CDR1 is MNHEY and CDR2 is SVGAGI. This CDR3 region has 15 residues. These data originate in a study of cytomegalovirus exposure and HLA in healthy donors. Overall study results and limits: Reported performance of the classifier showed diagnosis of cytomegalovirus status with high specificity and sensitivity. Previously analyzed data showed that most TCR beta V segments were productive at a frequency of about 87% or about 30%. Sequencing likely caused a cluster of highly shared sequence variants.

This TCR was sampled from a man aged 25-40 years in good health and CMV-seronegative. The material sequenced was PBMCs. The chain couples TRBV6-5 to TRBJ2-5, with a weak D call TRBD1 (5 bases). The J call may be mistaken, given a closer DNA end match to TRBJ2-7. The CDR3 nucleotides are TGTGCCAGCAGTTACGATTGGACACCTTCCTACGAGCAGTACTTC. As protein: CASSYDWTPSYEQYF.